This record concerns one TCR beta chain sequence. Its specificity is not known. This entry is derived from a study of CD8+ T cells in alopecia areata. Overall study results and limits: Alopecia totalis/universalis scalp especially showed more expanded CD8+ clones than normal scalp. Clarity of TCR sharing across patients fell short of that in mice, possibly HLA-related.

cDNA serving as the sequencing template came from extracted, reverse transcribed RNA. The assay was immunoSEQ multiplex PCR, and TCRdb's table has in-frame clones only and misses some. The sample yields some 110,000 clones, roughly 68% seen once. Deletions cut 0 bases from V and 5 bases from J, with 17 bases between. The length of the CDR3 is 16 residues. Germline V gene sequence: CDR1 SGHRS, CDR2 YFSETQ. The sequencing sample was made of CD4+ T cells sorted from blood. J is TRBJ2-5 and V is TRBV5-1; maybe TRBD2 (5 bases). This TCR was recovered from a human donor in good health. CDR3 sequence (DNA): TGCGCCAGCAGCTTGGGACCAGCGGTAGGATCGGAGACCCAGTACTTC. This gives the protein CASSLGPAVGSETQYF. Variable domain in full (rest from reference TRBV5-1 and TRBJ2-5): KAGVTQTPRYLIKTRGQQVTLSCSPISGHRSVSWYQQTPGQGLQFLFEYFSETQRNKGNFPGRFSGRQFSNSRSEMNVSTLELGDSALYLCASSLGPAVGSETQYFGPGTRLLVL.